The 7 T cell receptor beta chains reported below all come from one sample, sequenced in a study of blood T cells in healthy people across ages. Using a J-beta primer mix together with a sample-barcoded 5' primer, a second PCR was run for roughly 7 to 11 cycles. TCRdb passed the 5' RACE reads through MiXCR, listing each CDR3 protein once. The sample records some 860,000 distinct CDR3 sequences, 45% to 70% being singletons. Sequencing was done on a sample of blood. These receptors were obtained from a man aged 40-49 years in good health.

The CDR3 DNA reads TGTGCCAGCAGGTACAGGGCTTCCGAGACCCAGTACTTC. This codes for CASRYRASETQYF. The genes are TRBV2 and TRBJ2-7; a possible D gene is TRBD1 (6 bases). The J call may be in error: the DNA end matches TRBJ2-5 better. Germline CDR1 is SNHLY and CDR2 is FYNNEI. The CDR3 has 13 residues.

The chain combines TRBV29-1 with TRBJ1-5, with TRBD1 matching over 11 bases. V gave up 7 bases and J gave up 7 bases; unmatched junction bases: 6. Germline V gene lookup returns CDR1 SQVTM and CDR2 ANQGSEA. The CDR3 is made up of 13 amino acids. CDR3: CSAWTGGGQPQHF. CDR3 nucleotides: TGCAGCGCATGGACAGGGGGCGGGCAGCCCCAGCATTTT.

This sequence joins TRBV20-1 and TRBJ2-1; maybe TRBD1 (8 bases). This CDR3 contains 15 residues. The V end lost 2 bases, the J end lost 1 base, and 12 bases lay between the germline ends. The V gene's germline CDR1 is DFQATT and CDR2 SNEGSKA (reference sequence). This CDR3 reads CSARTGGESYNEQFF. The CDR3 coding sequence is TGCAGTGCTAGAACAGGGGGGGAATCCTACAATGAGCAGTTCTTC.

This clonotype appeared a single time. The chain couples TRBV20-1 to TRBJ2-5, with D perhaps TRBD1 (6 bases). Trimming removed 6 bases from V and 11 bases from J, with 22 bases in between. Germline V lookup: CDR1 DFQATT, CDR2 SNEGSKA (reference sequence). This CDR3 is 13 amino acids long. The CDR3 region has the DNA TGCAGTGCGAGGGGACAATCCTACAATGAGCAGTACTTC. Translation: CSARGQSYNEQYF.

This clonotype was seen a handful of times. The V and J genes are TRBV7-9 and TRBJ2-3, with 9 bases identical to TRBD1. This CDR3 is 17 amino acids long. Germline CDR1 reads SEHNR; CDR2 reads FQNEAQ (reference sequence). V shed 4 bases, J shed 5 bases, and the junction held 13 bases outside the gene matches. The CDR3 DNA reads as TGTGCCAGCAGCTCGACCCGGGACAGGGTCTTTTTAGATACGCAGTATTTT. Encoded protein: CASSSTRDRVFLDTQYF.

Only a few counts were recorded for this clonotype. The chain links TRBV27 to TRBJ2-4; possibly TRBD1 or TRBD2 for D (6 bases each). Germline CDR1 is MNHEY and CDR2 is SMNVEV (reference sequence). The V and J ends lost 2 bases and 13 bases respectively, with 15 bases between them. The CDR3 runs 13 residues. CDR3 region: CASSLTNRGPQYF. CDR3 bases: TGTGCCAGCAGTTTAACCAATCGGGGGCCACAGTACTTC.

This clonotype was seen repeatedly, ten times or more. The CDR3 loop reads CASSFLWLKNIQYF. The CDR3 DNA reads TGTGCCAGCAGTTTCCTCTGGCTCAAAAACATTCAGTACTTC. The rearrangement uses TRBV12-3 or TRBV12-4 and TRBJ2-4; D gene unclear. The CDR3 spans 14 residues. The ends were cut back, 3 bases at V and 3 bases at J, with 9 bases in the middle.